The text below deals with one TCR beta chain. The target of this receptor is not known. No qualities accompany the bases; no much larger clone lies one base away. Looking up the germline V gene yields CDR1 SGHRS and CDR2 YFSETQ. The junction shows trimming of 0 bases on V and 1 base on J, plus 7 bases between the germline ends. From the cysteine up to the phenylalanine, the CDR3 has a length of 14 residues. Kept here is only the CDR3 DNA, which spans 42 bases and is read in frame from base 1. TCRbeta CDR3 regions were amplified from genomic DNA using the immunoSEQ Assay, a bias-controlled multiplex PCR. The paper's processing steps were these. The number of nucleated cells in each sample was estimated from the amplification of reference gene primers within the assay. Sequence reads were collapsed and filtered to measure the absolute abundance of every unique TCRbeta CDR3 rearrangement. Productive Simpson clonality was computed per sample as the square root of Simpson's diversity index over productive rearrangements. TCRdb stores this immuneACCESS table with in-frame sequences only. Part of the clones is absent; in the studies checked, under half of the shortfall reflects unresolved V genes, and no reason is known for the rest. V and J calls and clone size follow that table, whereas D and trimming were derived from the DNA. For this sample there are tens of thousands of clones; about nine tenths appear just once. The ten largest make up approximately 17% of the sample.

The collaborating institutions used their own protocols to collect whole blood in K2EDTA tubes. For TCRbeta analysis, collaborators shipped samples as frozen whole blood, isolated PBMCs, or DNA extracted from either of those sample types. These data originate in a study of blood T cell repertoires in COVID-19 (dated by TCRdb to the early 2020s). The study in broad terms: Samples covering the acute and convalescent phases of COVID-19 were provided by collaborators in the United States, Italy and Spain. The material from the prospective study consisted of cDNA or gDNA derived from T cells, B-cell-depleted T cells, or PBMCs. Subjects who had been exposed to COVID-19, were actively infected with it, or had recovered from it provided the deeply sampled blood TCRbeta repertoires that made up the dataset. The repertoires were made available in a free public database intended to serve as a resource for research on the immune response to SARS-CoV-2. Samples came from the ongoing ImmuneRACE study (first 160 participants) plus 1,254 subjects from 6 global collaborators. The sample metadata nearly always contained a de-identified subject ID, COVID-19 status, age in years and sex. Where available, HLA class I and class II types were taken from metadata supplied by the sample provider and were not determined by assay-based typing. The investigation overall reported the following: The quantity of clinical and demographic metadata differed by source and by participant and was supplied without curation.

The rearrangement combines TRBV5-1 with TRBJ1-1; a confident D gene designation cannot be given. This TCR was recovered from a man older than 75 in a cohort sampled during active COVID-19. Source material: peripheral blood. The CDR3 protein: CASSLDLWNTEAFF. The DNA sequence is TGCGCCAGCAGCTTGGATCTGTGGAACACTGAAGCTTTCTTT.